This T cell receptor (beta chain) emerged from a study of blood T cell repertoires in COVID-19. Background on the study: Acute and convalescent COVID-19 samples came from the United States, Italy and Spain.

Trimming cost V 4 bases and J 0 bases; bases outside gene matches: 7. Germline loops: CDR1 SGHDT, CDR2 YYEEEE. The CDR3 runs 16 residues. Only in-frame clones appear in the TCRdb table, and some are missing; sequencing was by immunoSEQ multiplex PCR. The sample shows 50,000 to 65,000 clones, roughly four fifths of them seen only once. The sample consisted of peripheral blood. The TCR was taken from a woman aged 45-65 years with active or convalescent COVID-19. The genes are TRBV5-6 and TRBJ2-3, with 8 bases aligning to TRBD1. CDR3 in amino acids: CASSVLTGDSTDTQYF. The DNA for the CDR3 is TGTGCCAGCAGCGTTTTGACAGGGGATAGCACAGATACGCAGTATTTT.